This T cell receptor beta chain was recovered during a study of immune cell composition in non-small cell lung cancer. Findings and caveats of the study: TIL tumour reactivity correlated with maximal tumour-associated clone frequency in adenocarcinoma.

This clone occurred once. The antigen remains unidentified. DNA was extracted from unsorted cell suspensions stored frozen. Unmatched junction bases numbered 10, after V lost 2 bases and J lost 4 bases. Germline-derived CDR1 and CDR2 are MDHEN and SYDVKM. The CDR3 contains 16 residues. Clones were sequenced by immunoSEQ multiplex PCR, and TCRdb holds only the in-frame ones, with some missing. Of about 5,000 clones in the sample, approximately 80% were seen once. This chain uses TRBV28 with TRBJ2-5; TRBD2 matches at 7 bases. Input material: lung tumor tissue. The TCR was taken from a human donor with non-small cell lung cancer. CDR3 protein: CASSLQGAGRGETQYF. The CDR3 region has the DNA TGTGCCAGCAGTTTACAGGGAGCGGGAAGGGGAGAGACCCAGTACTTC.